This TCR beta chain was obtained from a study of post-analysis software for immune sequencing data. Study context: Relapsing-remitting, secondary progressive and progressive-relapsing forms of multiple sclerosis all featured among disease courses.

General study findings and limits: Comparison of patients with controls showed five TRBV segments more frequent in patients, TRBV5-6, TRBV5-1 and TRBV20-1 among them.

J lost 0 bases, V lost 4 bases, and 5 bases had no gene match. Per germline, CDR1 SEHNR and CDR2 FQNEAQ (reference sequence). This CDR3 spans 16 amino acids. About this clonotype itself: Antigen specificity is unknown.

Unique-molecular-identifier-tagged TCR beta cDNA libraries were used. TCRdb passed the PCR reads through MiXCR, listing each CDR3 protein once. The sample has approximately 770,000 distinct CDR3 sequences, roughly 46% seen once. The sequence was obtained from a girl aged 10 to 17 with multiple sclerosis. Sequencing was performed on blood. This sequence joins TRBV7-9 and TRBJ2-3; TRBD1 matches 9 bases. The CDR3 bases are TGTGCCAGCAGCTCTACAGGGGGCTTTAGCACAGATACGCAGTATTTT. The encoded protein is CASSSTGGFSTDTQYF. The entire variable domain, with the rest obtained from reference TRBV7-9 and TRBJ2-3, is as follows: DTGVSQNPRHKITKRGQNVTFRCDPISEHNRLYWYRQTLGQGPEFLTYFQNEAQLEKSRLLSDRFSAERPKGSFSTLEIQRTEQGDSAMYLCASSSTGGFSTDTQYFGPGTRLTVL.